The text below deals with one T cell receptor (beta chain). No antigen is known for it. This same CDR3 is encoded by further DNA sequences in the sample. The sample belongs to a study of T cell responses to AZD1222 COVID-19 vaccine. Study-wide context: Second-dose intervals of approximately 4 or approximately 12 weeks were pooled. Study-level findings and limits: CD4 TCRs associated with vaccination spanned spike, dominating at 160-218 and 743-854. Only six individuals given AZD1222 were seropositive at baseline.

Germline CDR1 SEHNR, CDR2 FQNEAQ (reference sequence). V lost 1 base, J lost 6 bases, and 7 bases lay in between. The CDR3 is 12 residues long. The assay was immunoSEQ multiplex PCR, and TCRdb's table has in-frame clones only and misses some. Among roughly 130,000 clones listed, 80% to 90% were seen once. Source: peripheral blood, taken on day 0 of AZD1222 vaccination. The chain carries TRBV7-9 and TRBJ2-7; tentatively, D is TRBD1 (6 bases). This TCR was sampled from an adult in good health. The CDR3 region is CASSLGGGEQYF. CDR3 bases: TGTGCCAGCAGCTTAGGAGGGGGCGAGCAGTACTTC.